The 20 T cell receptor beta chains given below trace back to one sample, sequenced in a study of blood T cell repertoires in COVID-19. Data came from immunoSEQ multiplex PCR; TCRdb stores just in-frame clones and leaves some out. This table has around 140,000 clones, roughly 80% appearing once. The specimen was peripheral blood. These receptors all stem from a woman aged 80 or older with acute or convalescent COVID-19.

For the CDR3, the DNA is TGTGCCAGCTCACCATTAGGCGGGAGCGCAGATACGCAGTATTTT. This encodes CASSPLGGSADTQYF. This rearrangement joins TRBV18 to TRBJ2-3; 7 bases map to TRBD2. V trimming: 2 bases; J trimming: 4 bases; junction bases outside the gene matches: 6. The CDR3 is 15 amino acids. Germline V gene lookup returns CDR1 KGHSH and CDR2 LQKENI.

V and J are TRBV7-9 and TRBJ1-1; 9 positions match TRBD1. Germline-derived CDR1 and CDR2 are SEHNR and FQNEAQ (reference sequence). This CDR3 has 15 residues. The V gene end was trimmed by 1 base and the J gene end by 4 bases; junction bases not matched to a gene: 4. The CDR3 loop is CASSLGDREGTEAFF. The CDR3 DNA sequence: TGTGCCAGCAGCTTAGGGGACAGGGAGGGCACTGAAGCTTTCTTT.

This chain joins TRBV9 and TRBJ2-3; TRBD2 aligns across 9 bases. CDR3 length equals 16 residues. Unmatched junction bases numbered 8, after V lost 4 bases and J lost 2 bases. Germline loops: CDR1 SGDLS, CDR2 YYNGEE. DNA for the CDR3: TGTGCCAGCAGCTCGCCAGCGGGGGGCCCCACAGATACGCAGTATTTT. Translated: CASSSPAGGPTDTQYF.

The chain is built from TRBV2 and TRBJ2-3, with 8 bases aligning to TRBD1. V lost 7 bases, J lost 3 bases, and 12 bases stayed unmatched. CDR3 length: 16 residues. CDR1 is SNHLY and CDR2 is FYNNEI in the germline V gene. CDR3 bases: TGTGCCAGCACCGCCAGGGGGTACAGGGGGACAGATACGCAGTATTTT. Translation: CASTARGYRGTDTQYF.

The rearrangement joins TRBV29-1 to TRBJ1-3; 7 bases are shared with TRBD1. V was clipped by 4 bases and J by 0 bases; unmatched bases: 3. The germline V gene has CDR1 SQVTM and CDR2 ANQGSEA. The CDR3 contains 14 residues. CDR3 amino acids: CSVAGGSSGNTIYF. CDR3 in DNA: TGCAGCGTTGCAGGGGGGAGCTCTGGAAACACCATATATTTT. The full variable domain, its missing parts supplied by reference TRBV29-1 and TRBJ1-3, is SAVISQKPSRDICQRGTSLTIQCQVDSQVTMMFWYRQQPGQSLTLIATANQGSEATYESGFVIDKFPISRPNLTFSTLTVSNMSPEDSSIYLCSVAGGSSGNTIYFGEGSWLTVV.

The table lists this clone with a count of one. The chain carries TRBV19 and TRBJ1-4; 9 bases map to TRBD1. The trim removed 3 bases at V and 0 bases at J, leaving 17 bases unmatched. The germline V gene encodes CDR1 LNHDA and CDR2 SQIVND (reference sequence). The CDR3 is 21 residues long. The chain's CDR3 is CASSMIPRLQGAPATNEKLFF. CDR3 in DNA: TGTGCCAGTAGTATGATCCCCCGCCTACAGGGGGCCCCGGCAACTAATGAAAAACTGTTTTTT.

V and J are TRBV19 and TRBJ2-3, with 7 positions matching TRBD1. The ends lost 5 bases at V and 2 bases at J; junction bases unmatched: 7. The CDR3 covers 15 residues. Germline loops: CDR1 LNHDA, CDR2 SQIVND (reference sequence). The CDR3 DNA is TGTGCCAGTAGTTTGGGACAGTCCTTCACAGATACGCAGTATTTT. Translated: CASSLGQSFTDTQYF.

The genes are TRBV3-1 (or the pseudogene TRBV3-2) and TRBJ2-1; a weak D match, TRBD2 (6 bases). Trimming took 1 base from V and 8 from J, leaving 21 bases between them. This CDR3 is built from 17 residues. In germline, CDR1 is LGHDT, CDR2 YNNKEL (reference sequence). The CDR3 nucleotides are TGTGCCAGCAGCCAAGGAATGGTTGGCCTTCGGGGGTATGAGCAGTTCTTC. This codes for CASSQGMVGLRGYEQFF.

The chain has TRBV18 and TRBJ2-7; 10 positions match TRBD2. The J segment lost 6 bases and the V segment lost 5 bases, leaving 10 bases of the junction unmatched. The CDR3 is 15 amino acids. Germline V lookup: CDR1 KGHSH, CDR2 LQKENI. The CDR3 loop reads CASSSQAGGPVEQYF. CDR3 coding DNA: TGTGCCAGCTCAAGTCAAGCGGGGGGGCCGGTCGAGCAGTACTTC.

This chain connects TRBV19 to TRBJ1-5, with 9 bases lining up with TRBD1. Germline V gene sequence: CDR1 LNHDA, CDR2 SQIVND (reference sequence). Trimming cost V 9 bases and J 7 bases; bases outside gene matches: 13. The length of the CDR3 is 15 residues. The chain's CDR3 is CASSTTWTGDQPQHF. The CDR3, as DNA: TGTGCCAGCAGCACCACTTGGACAGGGGACCAGCCCCAGCATTTT.

The chain uses TRBV23-1 and TRBJ1-6; 12 nucleotides match TRBD1. TRBV23-1 falls under the ORF class, with uncertain function. The CDR3 consists of 21 residues. The ends lost 6 bases at V and 6 bases at J; junction bases unmatched: 21. This chain's CDR3 is CASSGNGLGQGAKVGNSPLHF. The CDR3 DNA reads as TGCGCCAGCAGCGGGAACGGTTTGGGACAGGGGGCAAAAGTGGGTAATTCACCCCTCCACTTT.

The V call is TRBV5-5, the J call TRBJ2-7; 8 bases fit TRBD1. This CDR3 comprises 15 residues. V lost 2 bases, J lost 4 bases, and 8 bases stayed unmatched. Germline loops: CDR1 SGHKS, CDR2 YYEKEE (reference sequence). In DNA form, the CDR3 reads TGTGCCAGCAGCTTTAGACAGGGGTCATGGTACGAGCAGTACTTC. It yields the protein CASSFRQGSWYEQYF.

The chain combines TRBV5-6 with TRBJ2-7, with D perhaps TRBD1 (6 bases). Deletions cut 4 bases from V and 2 bases from J, with 13 bases between. This CDR3 contains 14 residues. Looked up from germline, CDR1 is SGHDT and CDR2 is YYEEEE. CDR3: CASSQGTITYEQYF. DNA of the CDR3: TGTGCCAGCAGCCAAGGGACAATAACCTACGAGCAGTACTTC.

The chain employs TRBV18 and TRBJ1-1, with TRBD1 matching 7 bases. This CDR3 has 18 amino acids. The V segment lost 1 base and the J segment 1 base; nucleotides outside the gene matches: 12. Germline CDR1 is KGHSH and CDR2 is LQKENI. For the CDR3, the DNA is TGTGCCAGCTCACCACGAGCCGGGTCAGGGGGTAGGAACACTGAAGCTTTCTTT. Translation gives CASSPRAGSGGRNTEAFF.

The chain combines TRBV6-2 or TRBV6-3 with TRBJ1-5, with 8 bases matching TRBD1. This CDR3 is 12 amino acids long. The germline V gene has CDR1 MNHEY and CDR2 SVGEGT. V was clipped by 5 bases and J by 9 bases; unmatched bases: 3. The CDR3 loop is CASSTTGGPQHF. CDR3 nucleotide sequence: TGTGCCAGCAGTACTACAGGGGGGCCCCAGCATTTT.

This clone occurred once. This chain uses TRBV27 with TRBJ2-7; no firm D call. The CDR3 has 13 amino acids. Germline V gives CDR1 MNHEY, CDR2 SMNVEV (reference sequence). V lost 6 bases and J lost 0, with 9 bases in between. The CDR3 bases are TGTGCCAGCAGGGTTCCCAGCTCCTACGAGCAGTACTTC. As protein: CASRVPSSYEQYF.

This sequence joins TRBV2 and TRBJ1-1, with D possibly being TRBD1 (5 bases). Trimming removed 3 bases from V and 4 bases from J, with 15 bases in between. This CDR3 is 15 amino acids long. Germline CDR1 SNHLY, CDR2 FYNNEI. The CDR3 sequence is CASSEFSGVFTEAFF. The DNA of the CDR3 is TGTGCCAGCAGTGAGTTTTCGGGGGTTTTCACTGAAGCTTTCTTT.

This sequence joins TRBV19 and TRBJ2-7; tentatively, D is TRBD2 (5 bases). Germline loops: CDR1 LNHDA, CDR2 SQIVND (reference sequence). CDR3 length: 13 residues. The V gene lost 7 bases and the J gene lost 2 bases, with 12 bases spanning the gap. The CDR3 loop reads CASIGETPYEQYF. CDR3 DNA: TGTGCCAGTATTGGGGAGACCCCCTACGAGCAGTACTTC.

The V and J genes are TRBV12-3 or TRBV12-4 and TRBJ2-1; 8 bases align to TRBD1. The J segment lost 7 bases and the V segment lost 5 bases, leaving 1 base of the junction unmatched. This CDR3 contains 12 residues. The CDR3 sequence is CASSRQGNEQFF. CDR3 DNA sequence: TGTGCCAGCAGTCGACAGGGGAATGAGCAGTTCTTC.

The table lists this clone with many counts. Other DNA sequences from this sample encode an identical CDR3 as well. The chain combines TRBV9 with TRBJ2-1; a possible D gene is TRBD2 (5 bases). Trimming took 0 bases from V and 1 from J, leaving 8 bases between them. From germline, CDR1 is SGDLS and CDR2 YYNGEE. The CDR3 sequence is 15 residues long. The CDR3 DNA sequence: TGTGCCAGCAGCGTAGTTGACTATTCCTACAATGAGCAGTTCTTC. Translation: CASSVVDYSYNEQFF.